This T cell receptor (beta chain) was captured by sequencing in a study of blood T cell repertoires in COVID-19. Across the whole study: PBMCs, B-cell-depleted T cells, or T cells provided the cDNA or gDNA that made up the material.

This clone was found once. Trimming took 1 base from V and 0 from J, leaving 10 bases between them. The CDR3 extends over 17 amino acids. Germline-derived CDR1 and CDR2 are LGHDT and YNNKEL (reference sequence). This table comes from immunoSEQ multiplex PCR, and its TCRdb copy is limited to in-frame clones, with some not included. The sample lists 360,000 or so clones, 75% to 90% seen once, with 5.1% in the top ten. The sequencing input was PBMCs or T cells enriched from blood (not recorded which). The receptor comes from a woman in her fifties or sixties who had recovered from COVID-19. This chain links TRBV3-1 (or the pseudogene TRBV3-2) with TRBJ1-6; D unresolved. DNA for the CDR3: TGTGCCAGCAGCCAAGTTTTGCTAAGCTCCTATAATTCACCCCTCCACTTT. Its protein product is CASSQVLLSSYNSPLHF.